This passage covers 15 T cell receptor beta chains from one sample sequenced in a study of CD8 T cells in Susac syndrome. RNA amounts of roughly 0.45 to 1 ug underwent reverse transcription with random hexamers. TCRdb independently ran MiXCR on the immunoSEQ multiplex PCR reads; one entry per CDR3 protein. Here the sample spans more than 85,000 distinct CDR3 sequences, roughly 94% being singletons. The specimen sequenced was CD4+ T cells from PBMCs. The receptors originated from a human donor with Susac syndrome.

This chain connects TRBV7-2 to TRBJ2-1, with a possible D match to TRBD2 (6 bases). The ends were cut back, 3 bases at V and 2 bases at J, with 8 bases in the middle. The V gene's germline CDR1 is SGHTA and CDR2 FQGNSA. The CDR3 totals 14 residues. The CDR3 here is CASSFGGTYNEQFF. The CDR3 coding sequence is TGTGCCAGCAGCTTCGGGGGAACCTACAATGAGCAGTTCTTC.

V and J are TRBV4-1 and TRBJ1-5; possible D gene TRBD1, 5 bases. The CDR3 has 16 amino acids. Germline V gene lookup returns CDR1 MGHRA and CDR2 YSYEKL. Trimming stripped 3 bases from V and 6 bases from J, with 18 bases between. CDR3 amino acids: CASSHLLGRVGQPQHF. The DNA of the CDR3 is TGCGCCAGCAGCCACCTCCTTGGCAGGGTGGGTCAGCCCCAGCATTTT.

V usage is TRBV6-6 and J usage is TRBJ2-1, with a tentative D call TRBD1 (5 bases). V gave up 5 bases and J gave up 2 bases, with 13 bases separating them. Germline V CDR1 and CDR2: MNHNY, SVGAGI (reference sequence). The CDR3 runs 15 residues. The CDR3 DNA reads as TGTGCCAGCAGTGGGTCGGCAGGGACCTACAATGAGCAGTTCTTC. Amino acids: CASSGSAGTYNEQFF.

CDR3 loop: CASSDSGSTDTQYF. In nucleotides, the CDR3 is TGTGCCAGCAGTGACTCGGGGTCCACAGATACGCAGTATTTT. This chain uses TRBV6-4 with TRBJ2-3; no clear D. Looked up from germline, CDR1 is MRHNA and CDR2 is SNTAGT. The V and J ends lost 0 bases and 2 bases respectively, with 6 bases between them. This CDR3 contains 14 residues.

The chain recombines TRBV7-9 with TRBJ1-6; D gene ambiguous. The CDR3 is 14 amino acids. The germline V gene encodes CDR1 SEHNR and CDR2 FQNEAQ (reference sequence). Between the trimmed V and J ends, which lost 2 bases and 7 bases, there was a span of 9 bases. DNA for the CDR3: TGTGCCAGCAGCTTATATCTGGGAAATTCACCCCTCCACTTT. This encodes CASSLYLGNSPLHF.

This chain connects TRBV28 to TRBJ2-5; 14 bases fit TRBD2. Germline assignment: CDR1 MDHEN and CDR2 SYDVKM. There are 16 residues in the CDR3. V shed 6 bases and J 4 bases; nucleotides not matched to a gene: 7. The CDR3 DNA reads as TGTGCCAGCAGCCTGACTAGCGGGGGGGTGCTAGAGACCCAGTACTTC. Translated: CASSLTSGGVLETQYF.

The chain employs TRBV4-1 and TRBJ1-5; 11 positions match TRBD1. Per the germline V gene, CDR1 is MGHRA and CDR2 is YSYEKL. The CDR3 is 17 amino acids. The V and J ends lost 3 bases and 3 bases, in that order; junction bases with no gene match: 7. CDR3 coding DNA: TGCGCCAGCAGCCATTGGCTGGACAGGGGGCTCAATCAGCCCCAGCATTTT. This sequence encodes CASSHWLDRGLNQPQHF.

V and J are TRBV4-2 and TRBJ1-4; D is unresolved. The CDR3 totals 15 residues. In germline, CDR1 is LGHNA, CDR2 YNFKEQ. V was pared by 2 bases and J by 4 bases, with 11 bases between. CDR3 loop: CASSQSDGFNEKLFF. CDR3 DNA sequence: TGTGCCAGCAGCCAATCGGACGGTTTTAATGAAAAACTGTTTTTT.

V usage is TRBV3-1 and J usage is TRBJ2-7; 8 bases are shared with TRBD1. CDR1 LGHDT and CDR2 YNNKEL come from the germline V gene (reference sequence). V lost 4 bases, J lost 3 bases, and 5 bases stayed unmatched. This CDR3 is built from 14 residues. The CDR3 here is CASSPRTGLYEQYF. The CDR3 nucleotides are TGTGCCAGCAGCCCCCGGACAGGGCTCTACGAGCAGTACTTC.

This rearrangement joins TRBV24-1 to TRBJ1-5; D call uncertain. The V end was cut by 1 base, the J end by 3 bases, with 15 bases between. The CDR3 extends over 17 amino acids. In germline, CDR1 is KGHDR, CDR2 SFDVKD. The CDR3 is CATSDFADPGDNQPQHF. The CDR3 DNA reads TGTGCCACCAGTGATTTTGCCGATCCGGGCGACAATCAGCCCCAGCATTTT.

The gene calls are TRBV28 and TRBJ2-3; D may be TRBD1 (6 bases). Germline loops: CDR1 MDHEN, CDR2 SYDVKM. V lost 4 bases, J lost 0 bases, and 14 bases lay in between. This CDR3 comprises 16 residues. This chain's CDR3 is CASSSPGHSSTDTQYF. The DNA of the CDR3 is TGTGCCAGCAGTTCACCGGGACACTCTAGCACAGATACGCAGTATTTT.

The CDR3 loop reads CAWSVGWGEQFF. Here the CDR3 DNA reads TGTGCCTGGAGTGTGGGGTGGGGCGAGCAGTTCTTC. V is TRBV30 and J is TRBJ2-1, with D possibly TRBD1 on 5 matching bases. The V end was cut by 0 bases, the J end by 10 bases, with 10 bases between. Germline V gene sequence: CDR1 GTSNPN, CDR2 SVGIG (reference sequence). The CDR3 is made up of 12 amino acids.

The gene calls are TRBV29-1 and TRBJ1-2, with TRBD1 matching 11 bases. V gave up 6 bases and J gave up 2 bases; unmatched junction bases: 8. Germline CDR1 SQVTM, CDR2 ANQGSEA. This CDR3 has 15 residues. CDR3 region: CSVVGTGGSNYGYTF. CDR3 nucleotides: TGCAGCGTCGTAGGGACAGGGGGTTCCAACTATGGCTACACCTTC.

Written as DNA, the CDR3 is TGTGCCAGCAGTGGAGACACCTTGAACACTGAAGCTTTCTTT. Translation gives CASSGDTLNTEAFF. This chain connects TRBV28 to TRBJ1-1; no reliable D call. The CDR3 length is 14 residues. Germline CDR1 reads MDHEN; CDR2 reads SYDVKM. V was cut by 5 bases and J by 0 bases, with 10 bases left in between. Full variable domain (outside the CDR3, taken from reference TRBV28 and TRBJ1-1): DVKVTQSSRYLVKRTGEKVFLECVQDMDHENMFWYRQDPGLGLRLIYFSYDVKMKEKGDIPEGYSVSREKKERFSLILESASTNQTSMYLCASSGDTLNTEAFFGQGTRLTVV.

V and J are TRBV6-6 and TRBJ2-5, with TRBD2 matching over 12 bases. The CDR3 contains 15 residues. Per the germline V gene, CDR1 is MNHNY and CDR2 is SVGAGI (reference sequence). After removal of 10 bases from V and 5 bases from J, the junction contained 11 bases not matched to a gene. The DNA of the CDR3 is TGTGCCACAAGACTAGCGGGGGATTACGGGGAGACCCAGTACTTC. It is translated as CATRLAGDYGETQYF.